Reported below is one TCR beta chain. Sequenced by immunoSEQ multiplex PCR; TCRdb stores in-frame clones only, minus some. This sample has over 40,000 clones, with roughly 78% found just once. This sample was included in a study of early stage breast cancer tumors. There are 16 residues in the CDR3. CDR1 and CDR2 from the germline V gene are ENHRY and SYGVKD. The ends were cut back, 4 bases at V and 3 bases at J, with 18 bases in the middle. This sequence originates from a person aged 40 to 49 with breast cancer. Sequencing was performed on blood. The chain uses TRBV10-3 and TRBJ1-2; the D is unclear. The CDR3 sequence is CAISGLLGDLDYGYTF. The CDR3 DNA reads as TGTGCCATCAGTGGCCTTTTGGGAGATTTGGACTATGGCTACACCTTC.